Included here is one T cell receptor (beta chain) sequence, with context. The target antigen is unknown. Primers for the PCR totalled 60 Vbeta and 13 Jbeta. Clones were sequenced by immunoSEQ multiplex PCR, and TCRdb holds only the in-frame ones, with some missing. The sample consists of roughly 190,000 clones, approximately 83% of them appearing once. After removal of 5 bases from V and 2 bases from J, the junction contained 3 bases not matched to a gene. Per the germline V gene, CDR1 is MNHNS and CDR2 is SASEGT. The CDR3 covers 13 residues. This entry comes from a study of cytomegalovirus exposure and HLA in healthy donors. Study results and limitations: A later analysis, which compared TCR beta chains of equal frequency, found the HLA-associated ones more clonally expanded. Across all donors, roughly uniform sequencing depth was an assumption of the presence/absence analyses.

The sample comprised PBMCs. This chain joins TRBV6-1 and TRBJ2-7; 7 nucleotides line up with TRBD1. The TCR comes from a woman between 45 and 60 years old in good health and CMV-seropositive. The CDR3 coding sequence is TGTGCCAGCAGTAAAGGACAGGCCTACGAGCAGTACTTC. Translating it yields CASSKGQAYEQYF.